This T cell receptor beta chain derives from a study of shared clonotypes between healthy human individuals. Germline V gene lookup returns CDR1 SQVTM and CDR2 ANQGSEA. V shed 6 bases and J shed 5 bases, with 14 bases lying between them. The CDR3 contains 13 residues. Only in-frame clones appear in the TCRdb table, and some are missing; sequencing was by immunoSEQ multiplex PCR. The sample yields about 800,000 clones, 90% to 97% seen once. Naive CD8 populations comprised CD45RO-negative cells positively selected for CCR7, excluding terminally differentiated effector memory CD45RA+ cells. This receptor was taken from a man aged 25-45 years in good health. Sample: naive CD8+ T cells sorted from blood. This rearrangement joins TRBV29-1 to TRBJ2-1; D is unclear. CDR3 in DNA: TGCAGCGTCCTTGACGCAACTCACAATGAGCAGTTCTTC. Its protein product is CSVLDATHNEQFF.